This is a list of T cell receptor beta chains from one sample in a study of cytomegalovirus exposure and HLA in healthy donors. The protocol was immunoSEQ multiplex PCR, while the TCRdb copy is restricted to in-frame clones and leaves out a portion. The sample consists of around 210,000 clones, around 80% of them appearing once. The sample taken for sequencing was PBMCs. These receptors were collected from a boy between 5 and 17 years old in good health and CMV-seronegative. Both conserved end residues are part of each CDR3. A D gene is named only where the DNA matches it firmly. Clone size is shown for a subset of rows, as once, few, many or a class of expanded clone.

clone size	V gene	D gene	J gene	CDR3 DNA	CDR3 protein
NA	TRBV2	TRBD2	TRBJ2-1	TGTGCCAGCAAGAGGCCCGGACTAGCGGGGATAAATGAGCAGTTCTTC	CASKRPGLAGINEQFF
NA	TRBV5-1	TRBD2	TRBJ2-3	TGCGCCAGCAGCCCCGGGACTAGCGGGGTTGGCCGGGGGCAGTATTTT	CASSPGTSGVGRGQYF
NA	TRBV29-1	TRBD1	TRBJ2-7	TGCAGCGTTGTCAGGGGGCGCAGCGAGCAGTACTTC	CSVVRGRSEQYF
NA	TRBV6-5	NA	TRBJ2-7	TGTGCCAGCAGTCAGCTACCGGGACAATCCTACGAGCAGTACTTC	CASSQLPGQSYEQYF
NA	TRBV4-1	NA	TRBJ2-5	TGCGCCAGCAGCCGTGTCAGCGGACGGGAGACCCAGTACTTC	CASSRVSGRETQYF
few	TRBV11-3	NA	TRBJ2-5	TGTGCCAGCAGCTCTTCCCTAAGCGGACAAGAGACCCAGTACTTC	CASSSSLSGQETQYF
NA	TRBV7-9	TRBD2	TRBJ2-2	TGTGCCAGCAGCTGGAGCGGGGGGGCAACCGGGGAGCTGTTTTTT	CASSWSGGATGELFF
NA	TRBV27	NA	TRBJ2-1	TGTGCCAGCGGCCGGGAAAGCTCCTACAATGAGCAGTTCTTC	CASGRESSYNEQFF
NA	TRBV13	TRBD2	TRBJ2-3	TGTGCCAGCAGCCCGTGGACTAGCGGGGGGCCAGATACGCAGTATTTT	CASSPWTSGGPDTQYF
few	TRBV7-9	NA	TRBJ1-6	TGTGCCAGCAGCAGCGGACAGCAAGGGGCCTCACATTCACCCCTCCACTTT	CASSSGQQGASHSPLHF
NA	TRBV7-6	TRBD1	TRBJ2-2	TGTGCCAGCAGGCAACAGGGGCGGGACACCGGGGAGCTGTTTTTT	CASRQQGRDTGELFF
NA	TRBV10-2	TRBD1	TRBJ1-5	TGCGCCAGCAGCCCCGACAGGGTTTTTAATCAGCCCCAGCATTTT	CASSPDRVFNQPQHF
NA	TRBV4-1	NA	TRBJ1-2	TGCGCCAGCAGCCAAGCTAACCTTGGCCTTACAGGGTATGGCTACACCTTC	CASSQANLGLTGYGYTF
NA	TRBV7-6	NA	TRBJ2-7	TGTGCCAGCAGCCCTAGTGGAGTCGAGCAGTACTTC	CASSPSGVEQYF
NA	TRBV5-1	TRBD1	TRBJ1-1	TGCGCCAGCAGCCCGGGGGGACAGGAGAACACTGAAGCTTTCTTT	CASSPGGQENTEAFF
few	TRBV10-2	TRBD2	TRBJ2-3	TGCGCCAGCAGTGCTAGCGGGGGGATAGATACGCAGTATTTT	CASSASGGIDTQYF
NA	TRBV5-1	NA	TRBJ2-7	TGCGCCAGCAGCGGGGGGAACGAAAAGCAGTACTTC	CASSGGNEKQYF
NA	TRBV4-1	TRBD1	TRBJ1-1	TGCGCCAGCAGCCTGCTCAATACAGGGGCCACACCGAACACTGAAGCTTTCTTT	CASSLLNTGATPNTEAFF
once	TRBV11-3	NA	TRBJ1-5	TGTGCCTTAACGGGGGGTTACCAGCCCCAGCATTTT	CALTGGYQPQHF
few	TRBV18	TRBD1	TRBJ1-2	TGTGCCAGCTCACCACCTACGGACAGGGGGCATGGCTACACCTTC	CASSPPTDRGHGYTF
NA	TRBV6-5	NA	TRBJ2-3	TGTGGCAACCGGGACACCGAGGGAGATACGCAGTATTTT	CGNRDTEGDTQYF
NA	TRBV11-3	TRBD2	TRBJ2-1	TGTGCCAGCAGCTCCTCAGCGGGAGTTTTCAATGAGCAGTTCTTC	CASSSSAGVFNEQFF
NA	TRBV6-5	TRBD1	TRBJ1-1	TGTGCCAGCAGTAGGGGACAGGGGATCACTGAAGCTTTCTTT	CASSRGQGITEAFF
NA	TRBV6-6	NA	TRBJ2-3	TGTGCCAGCATGGGGCCCGCTACGGATACGCAGTATTTT	CASMGPATDTQYF